The T cell receptor (beta chain) under discussion was sequenced for a study of blood T cell repertoires in COVID-19. Overall study context: The origin of the acute and convalescent COVID-19 samples was the United States, Italy and Spain.

The CDR3 is 14 amino acids. The germline V gene encodes CDR1 ENHRY and CDR2 SYGVKD. Germline trimming cut 8 bases from V and 8 bases from J; bases unmatched to any gene: 12. Cohorts were based on clinical histories the participants reported. In Cohort 3, a recovered donor had either two negative PCRs, clearance, or symptom resolution. Method: immunoSEQ multiplex PCR; TCRdb's copy keeps in-frame clones and lacks some. The sample has roughly 250,000 clones, roughly 86% seen once. The sequenced sample consisted of PBMCs or T cells enriched from blood (not recorded which). This chain connects TRBV10-3 to TRBJ2-1; 7 bases fit TRBD1. The sequence derives from a woman aged 50 to 60 who had recovered from COVID-19. The CDR3 DNA follows: TGTGCCATCTCCTGGACAGGCTTTATGGATGAGCAGTTCTTC. It translates to CAISWTGFMDEQFF.